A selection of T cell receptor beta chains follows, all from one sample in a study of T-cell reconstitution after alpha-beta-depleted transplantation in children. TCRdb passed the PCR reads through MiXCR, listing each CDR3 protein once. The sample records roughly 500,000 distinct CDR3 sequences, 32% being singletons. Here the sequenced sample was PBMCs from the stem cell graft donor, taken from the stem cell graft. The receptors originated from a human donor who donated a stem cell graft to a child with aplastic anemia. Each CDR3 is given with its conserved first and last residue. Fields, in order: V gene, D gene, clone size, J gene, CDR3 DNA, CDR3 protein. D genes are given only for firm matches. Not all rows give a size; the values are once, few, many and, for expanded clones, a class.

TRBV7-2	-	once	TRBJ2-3	TGTGCCAGCAGCTTAGGGTTTACCACAGATACGCAGTATTTT	CASSLGFTTDTQYF
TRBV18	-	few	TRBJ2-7	TGTGCCAGCTCACCGTCAGGGGAGTACGAGCAGTACTTC	CASSPSGEYEQYF
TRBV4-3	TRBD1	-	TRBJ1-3	TGCGCCAGCAGCCAAGGACAGGGGAGGGCTGGAAACACCATATATTTT	CASSQGQGRAGNTIYF
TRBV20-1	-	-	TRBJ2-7	TGCAGTGCTAGTAAACTGGGCAGGGGATACGAGCAGTACTTC	CSASKLGRGYEQYF
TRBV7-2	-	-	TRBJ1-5	TGTGCCAGCAGTTTGGCCGGTGCCCCTAGCAATCAGCCCCAGCATTTT	CASSLAGAPSNQPQHF
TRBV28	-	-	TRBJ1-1	TGTGCCAGCAGTTCCTCTACGATGGGTTCGTGGACTGAAGCTTTCTTT	CASSSSTMGSWTEAFF
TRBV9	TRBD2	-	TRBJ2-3	TGTGCCAGCAGCGTAGGAGCTAGCGGGAGAACAGATACGCAGTATTTT	CASSVGASGRTDTQYF
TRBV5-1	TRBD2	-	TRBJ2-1	TGCGCCAGCAGCTTGGTGGTAGCGGGGATCGTTAACAATGAGCAGTTCTTC	CASSLVVAGIVNNEQFF
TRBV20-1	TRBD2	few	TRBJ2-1	TGCAGTGGGAGCGGGAGGGCCCACAATGAGCAGTTCTTC	CSGSGRAHNEQFF
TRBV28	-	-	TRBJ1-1	TGTGCCAGCTCCGCCGGGGGGGGCGGGTACACTGAAGCTTTCTTT	CASSAGGGGYTEAFF
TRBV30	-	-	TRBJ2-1	TGTGCCTGTGAGACTGGCAATGAGCAGTTCTTC	CACETGNEQFF
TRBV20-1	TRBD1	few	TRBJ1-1	TGCAGTGCTAGAAACAGTCCCCGAGGACAGGGAAGGAACACTGAAGCTTTCTTT	CSARNSPRGQGRNTEAFF
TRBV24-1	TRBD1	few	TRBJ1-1	TGTGCCACCAGCGAAGGGGGCTGGAACACTGAAGCTTTCTTT	CATSEGGWNTEAFF
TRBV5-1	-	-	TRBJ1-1	TGCGCCAGCAGCTTGGATGGGGGTGCAGACACTGAAGCTTTCTTT	CASSLDGGADTEAFF
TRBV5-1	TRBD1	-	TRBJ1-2	TGCGCCAGCAGCATACCCGGGACAGGGACCTATGGCTACACCTTC	CASSIPGTGTYGYTF
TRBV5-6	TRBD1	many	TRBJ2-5	TGTGCCAGCAGGCGACAGGGCCAAGAGACCCAGTACTTC	CASRRQGQETQYF
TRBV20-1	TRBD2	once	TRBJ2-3	TGCAGTGCCCATACCCCTAGCGGTAGCACAGATACGCAGTATTTT	CSAHTPSGSTDTQYF
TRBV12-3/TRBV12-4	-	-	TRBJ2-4	TGTGCCAGCAGCCCCGGACAGTCCAAAAACATTCAGTACTTC	CASSPGQSKNIQYF
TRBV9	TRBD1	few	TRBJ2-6	TGTGCCAGCAGCGGGGGACAGGGACTATCTGGGGCCAACGTCCTGACTTTC	CASSGGQGLSGANVLTF
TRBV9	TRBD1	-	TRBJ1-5	TGTGCCAGCAGCGTGGGGGACAGGGGCACTCAGCCCCAGCATTTT	CASSVGDRGTQPQHF
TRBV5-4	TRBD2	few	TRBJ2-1	TGTGCCAGCAGCTCCGGACTAGCGGGAGTATCCTACAATGAGCAGTTCTTC	CASSSGLAGVSYNEQFF
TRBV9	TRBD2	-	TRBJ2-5	TGTGCCAGCAGCCCAAGGGAGGGGAAGGAGACCCAGTACTTC	CASSPREGKETQYF
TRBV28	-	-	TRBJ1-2	TGTGCCAGCAGTTTATTAGGTAACCCTAGAGGCGGCTACACCTTC	CASSLLGNPRGGYTF
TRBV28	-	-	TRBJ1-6	TGTGCCAGCAGCCCCGGGACACCAACCCTCCACTTT	CASSPGTPTLHF
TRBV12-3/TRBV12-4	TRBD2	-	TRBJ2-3	TGTGCCAGCAGCCCCGAGGCCCGGGGGGGGCGCGCAGGCACAGATACGCAGTATTTT	CASSPEARGGRAGTDTQYF
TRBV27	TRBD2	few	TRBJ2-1	TGTGCCAGCAGTTTAGGACTAGCGGGATTGCCCTACAATGAGCAGTTCTTC	CASSLGLAGLPYNEQFF
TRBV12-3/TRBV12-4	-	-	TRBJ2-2	TGTGCCAGCAGTTTGGGCCTTAGTTCCGGGGAGCTGTTTTTT	CASSLGLSSGELFF